The T cell receptor (beta chain) described here comes from a study of post-analysis software for immune sequencing data. Tagging with unique molecular identifiers was a feature of the TCR beta cDNA libraries. Approximately 500,000 cDNA molecules were recovered from an input of roughly 0.85 to 10 million T cells. TCRdb analysed the PCR reads with MiXCR anew, one entry per CDR3 protein. Here the sample spans hundreds of thousands of distinct CDR3 sequences, nearly 45% being singletons. Study findings and constraints: F measure showed strong co-clustering of same-batch samples. There were about 5 TRBV segments more frequent in patients than controls, and TRBV5-6, TRBV5-1 and TRBV20-1 were among them.

The CDR3 runs to 14 residues. Germline-derived CDR1 and CDR2 are ENHRY and SYGVKD. After removal of 10 bases from V and 1 base from J, the junction contained 6 bases not matched to a gene. Note on this clonotype: Its cognate antigen is unknown.

The sequenced material came from blood. The clonotype comes from a girl aged 10-17 years with multiple sclerosis. The chain carries TRBV10-3 and TRBJ2-3, with TRBD2 matching over 9 bases. CDR3 residues: CATTRTSGTDTQYF. The CDR3 DNA reads as TGTGCCACAACCCGGACTAGCGGCACAGATACGCAGTATTTT.